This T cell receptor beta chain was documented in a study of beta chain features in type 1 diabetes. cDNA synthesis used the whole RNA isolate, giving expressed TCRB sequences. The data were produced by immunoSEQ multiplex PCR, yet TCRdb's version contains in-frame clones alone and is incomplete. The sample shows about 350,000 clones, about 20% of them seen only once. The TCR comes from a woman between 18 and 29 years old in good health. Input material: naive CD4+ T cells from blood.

In DNA, the CDR3 is TGTGCCTGGAGTCAAGCGGCTAGCGGGCGCAATGAGCAGTTCTTC. It specifies CAWSQAASGRNEQFF. V is TRBV30 and J is TRBJ2-1; 8 bases agree with TRBD2. The CDR3 covers 15 residues. V trimming: 2 bases; J trimming: 6 bases; junction bases outside the gene matches: 9. Germline V gene data show CDR1 as GTSNPN and CDR2 as SVGIG (reference sequence).